This T cell receptor (beta chain) was retrieved from a study of T cells in localized non-small cell lung cancer. Clones were sequenced by immunoSEQ multiplex PCR, and TCRdb holds only the in-frame ones, with some missing. This sample carries approximately 22,000 clones, around 85% of them seen once, and the ten largest clones take about 23%. General study points: Clonality peaked in uninvolved adjacent lung rather than tumor. The tumor had only one region sequenced, so heterogeneity remains possible.

The CDR3 is made up of 15 amino acids. Germline loops: CDR1 ENHRY, CDR2 SYGVKD. Trimming cost V 11 bases and J 0 bases, with 17 bases left between them. Worth noting for this clone: No antigen is known for it.

Sequencing used PBMCs, obtained before any cancer treatment. This clonotype was obtained from a man aged 35 to 70 with stage II squamous cell lung carcinoma. This chain links TRBV10-3 with TRBJ1-3; possibly TRBD1 for D (5 bases). CDR3 in amino acids: CAASRDLSSGNTIYF. In DNA, the CDR3 is TGTGCCGCCAGCCGGGACCTGAGCTCTGGAAACACCATATATTTT.